This T cell receptor beta chain was identified during a study of Ad26.COV2.S vaccination and SARS-CoV-2 variants. The method was immunoSEQ multiplex PCR; TCRdb's version includes in-frame clones alone and lacks a portion of them. The sample carries more than 350,000 clones, more than 80% recorded once. Treatment in this sample: 19 received Ad26.COV2.S at low or high dose, single or two shots; 5 received placebo; per-sample allocation not given. Sampling happened 63 days after the first vaccine or placebo injection. The germline gives CDR1 KGHSH, CDR2 LQKENI. Trimming removed 1 base from V and 6 bases from J, with 3 bases in between. This CDR3 is 12 amino acids long.

The source was peripheral blood, collected in a trial of Ad26.COV2.S vaccine versus placebo. This sequence joins TRBV18 and TRBJ2-2; D remains unclear. The clonotype was recovered from a person aged 18 to 59 who received the Ad26.COV2.S COVID-19 vaccine or a placebo. The CDR3 region has the DNA TGTGCCAGCTCACCACTTCCCGGGGAGCTGTTTTTT. Protein sequence: CASSPLPGELFF. Full variable domain (remainder filled in from reference TRBV18 and TRBJ2-2): NAGVMQNPRHLVRRRGQEARLRCSPMKGHSHVYWYRQLPEEGLKFMVYLQKENIIDESGMPKERFSAEFPKEGPSILRIQQVVRGDSAAYFCASSPLPGELFFGEGSRLTVL.